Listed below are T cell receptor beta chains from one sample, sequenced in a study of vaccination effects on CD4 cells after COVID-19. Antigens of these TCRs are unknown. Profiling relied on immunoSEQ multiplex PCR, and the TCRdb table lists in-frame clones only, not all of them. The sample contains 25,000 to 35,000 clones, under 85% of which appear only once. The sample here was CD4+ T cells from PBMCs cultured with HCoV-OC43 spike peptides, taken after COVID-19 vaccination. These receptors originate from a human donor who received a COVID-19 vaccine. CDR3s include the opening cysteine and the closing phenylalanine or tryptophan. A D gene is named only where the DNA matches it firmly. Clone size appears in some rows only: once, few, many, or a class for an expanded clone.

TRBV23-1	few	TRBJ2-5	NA	CASRRPYARVQETQYF	TGCGCCAGCAGGCGCCCTTACGCACGGGTGCAAGAGACCCAGTACTTC
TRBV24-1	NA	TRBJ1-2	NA	CATSESRGHGYTF	TGTGCCACCAGTGAATCCCGGGGACATGGCTACACCTTC
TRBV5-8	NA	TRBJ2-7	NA	CASSLGGTPYYEQYF	TGTGCCAGCAGCTTAGGAGGTACACCATACTACGAGCAGTACTTC
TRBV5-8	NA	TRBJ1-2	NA	CASSLPGRNYGYTF	TGTGCCAGCAGCTTACCGGGCCGCAACTATGGCTACACCTTC
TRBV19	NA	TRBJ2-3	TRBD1	CASSTRTGRADTQYF	TGTGCCAGTAGTACTAGGACAGGGCGGGCGGATACGCAGTATTTT
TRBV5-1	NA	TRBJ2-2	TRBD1	CASAPDRPTGELFF	TGCGCCAGCGCCCCGGACAGGCCCACCGGGGAGCTGTTTTTT
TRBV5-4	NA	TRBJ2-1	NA	CASSSLSGGNEQFF	TGTGCCAGCAGCTCCCTTTCGGGTGGCAATGAGCAGTTCTTC
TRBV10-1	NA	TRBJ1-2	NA	CASSEGQGTKGYTF	TGCGCCAGCAGTGAGGGGCAAGGCACAAAAGGCTACACCTTC
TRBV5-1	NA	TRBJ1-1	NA	CARNGQTTTDTEAFF	TGCGCCAGGAACGGACAGACGACGACGGACACTGAAGCTTTCTTT
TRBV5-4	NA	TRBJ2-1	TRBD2	CASSSERGSSYNEQFF	TGTGCCAGCAGCTCTGAGCGGGGGAGCTCCTACAATGAGCAGTTCTTC
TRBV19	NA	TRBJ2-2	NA	CASSITVSNTGELFF	TGTGCCAGTAGTATAACTGTCTCGAACACCGGGGAGCTGTTTTTT
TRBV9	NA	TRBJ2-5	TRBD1	CASSVAQGSGETQYF	TGTGCCAGCAGCGTAGCACAGGGGTCTGGGGAGACCCAGTACTTC
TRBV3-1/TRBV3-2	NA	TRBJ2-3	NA	CASTPGHRADTQYF	TGTGCCAGCACCCCAGGCCATAGAGCAGATACGCAGTATTTT
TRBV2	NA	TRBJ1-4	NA	CASSEGGTTAEKLFF	TGTGCCAGCAGTGAAGGGGGGACGACGGCCGAAAAACTGTTTTTT
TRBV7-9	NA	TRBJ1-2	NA	CASSFSDYGYTF	TGTGCCAGCAGCTTTTCCGACTATGGCTACACCTTC
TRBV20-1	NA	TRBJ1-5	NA	CSASPDQGNLWDQPQHF	TGCAGTGCTAGTCCAGACCAGGGAAATCTATGGGATCAGCCCCAGCATTTT
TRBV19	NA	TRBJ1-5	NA	CASSISGPGGYQPQHF	TGTGCCAGTAGTATTTCCGGGCCGGGGGGCTATCAGCCCCAGCATTTT
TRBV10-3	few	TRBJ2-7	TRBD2	CATLFREDYEQYF	TGTGCCACCCTCTTCCGGGAGGATTACGAGCAGTACTTC
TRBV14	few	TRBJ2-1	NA	CASSPRVLSYNEQFF	TGTGCCAGCAGCCCGCGGGTCTTGTCCTACAATGAGCAGTTCTTC
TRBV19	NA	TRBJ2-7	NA	CASSTQRVPYEQYF	TGTGCCAGTAGTACCCAGCGGGTTCCCTACGAGCAGTACTTC
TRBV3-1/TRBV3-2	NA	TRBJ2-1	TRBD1	CASSQGQGSYNEQFF	TGTGCCAGCAGCCAAGGACAGGGCTCCTACAATGAGCAGTTCTTC
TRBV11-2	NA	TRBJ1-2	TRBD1	CASRISYRGRDYGYTF	TGTGCCAGCAGAATCTCCTACAGGGGGCGCGACTATGGCTACACCTTC
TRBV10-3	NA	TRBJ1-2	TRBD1	CAISERQGDGYTF	TGTGCCATCAGTGAGAGGCAGGGGGATGGCTACACCTTC
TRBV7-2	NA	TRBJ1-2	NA	CASSLETGYYGYTF	TGTGCCAGCAGCTTAGAGACAGGTTACTATGGCTACACCTTC
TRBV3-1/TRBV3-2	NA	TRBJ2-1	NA	CASSVGMGYNEQFF	TGTGCCAGCAGCGTGGGTATGGGGTACAATGAGCAGTTCTTC
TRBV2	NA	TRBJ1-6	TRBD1	CASSERTGRNSPLHF	TGTGCCAGCAGCGAAAGGACAGGGAGGAATTCACCCCTCCACTTT
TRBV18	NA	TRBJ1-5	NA	CASSPIGAGNQPQHF	TGTGCCAGCTCACCAATAGGGGCAGGGAATCAGCCCCAGCATTTT
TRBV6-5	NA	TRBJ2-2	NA	CASSPLKRPTGELFF	TGTGCCAGCAGTCCCCTGAAGCGGCCCACCGGGGAGCTGTTTTTT
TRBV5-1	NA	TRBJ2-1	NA	CASSLVSASEQFF	TGCGCCAGCAGCTTGGTATCGGCATCTGAGCAGTTCTTC
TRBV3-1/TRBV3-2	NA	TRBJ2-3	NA	CASSQARGGGRDTQYF	TGTGCCAGCAGCCAAGCCAGGGGGGGCGGGAGAGATACGCAGTATTTT
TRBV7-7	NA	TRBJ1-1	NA	CASSAQEGTEAFF	TGTGCCAGCAGCGCCCAGGAGGGAACTGAAGCTTTCTTT
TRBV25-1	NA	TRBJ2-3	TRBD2	CASSESSASGVRADTQYF	TGTGCCAGCAGTGAATCCTCAGCTAGCGGGGTTAGGGCAGATACGCAGTATTTT
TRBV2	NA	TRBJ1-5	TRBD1	CASSEAGTGPPQPQHF	TGTGCCAGCAGTGAAGCGGGGACAGGACCCCCTCAGCCCCAGCATTTT
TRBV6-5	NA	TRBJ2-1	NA	CASSYSFGQQRVEQFF	TGTGCCAGCAGTTACTCGTTCGGACAGCAAAGGGTTGAGCAGTTCTTC
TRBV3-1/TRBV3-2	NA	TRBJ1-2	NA	CASRHRVGDYGYTF	TGTGCCAGCAGGCACAGGGTCGGGGACTATGGCTACACCTTC
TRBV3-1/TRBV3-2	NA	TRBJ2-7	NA	CASSHTGTARNEQYF	TGTGCCAGCAGCCACACCGGGACGGCCCGCAACGAGCAGTACTTC
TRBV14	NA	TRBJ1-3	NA	CASSQVSGNTIYF	TGTGCCAGCAGCCAGGTATCCGGAAACACCATATATTTT
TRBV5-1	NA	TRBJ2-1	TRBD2	CASGPAGGSYNEQFF	TGCGCCAGCGGACCAGCGGGGGGCTCCTACAATGAGCAGTTCTTC
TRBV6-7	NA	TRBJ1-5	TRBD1	CASIKAIWTGTGGNQPQHF	TGTGCCAGCATCAAAGCTATTTGGACAGGGACTGGGGGCAATCAGCCCCAGCATTTT
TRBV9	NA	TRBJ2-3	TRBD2	CASSGASGSTDTQYF	TGTGCCAGCAGCGGGGCTAGCGGGAGCACAGATACGCAGTATTTT
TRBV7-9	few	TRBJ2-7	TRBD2	CASSYSGGDIYEQYF	TGTGCCAGCAGCTATAGCGGGGGGGATATCTACGAGCAGTACTTC
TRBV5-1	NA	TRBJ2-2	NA	CASSFEGELFF	TGCGCCAGCAGCTTTGAAGGGGAGCTGTTTTTT
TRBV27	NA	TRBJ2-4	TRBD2	CASSLGPTGLAGGPGDIQYF	TGTGCCAGCAGTTTAGGCCCTACTGGTCTAGCGGGAGGGCCGGGGGACATTCAGTACTTC
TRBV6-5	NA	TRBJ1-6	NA	CASNRRGGTPLHF	TGTGCCAGCAACAGACGAGGGGGGACACCCCTCCACTTT
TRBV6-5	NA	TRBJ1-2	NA	CASTKGIFDGYTF	TGTGCCAGCACTAAGGGAATTTTCGATGGCTACACCTTC
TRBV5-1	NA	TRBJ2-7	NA	CASSLGQSSYEQYF	TGCGCCAGCAGCTTGGGACAGAGCTCCTACGAGCAGTACTTC
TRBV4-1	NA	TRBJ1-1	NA	CASSRAAEAFF	TGCGCCAGCAGCCGGGCAGCTGAAGCTTTCTTT
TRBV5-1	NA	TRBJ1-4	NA	CASSLQGVRNEKLFF	TGCGCCAGCAGCTTACAGGGAGTTCGTAATGAAAAACTGTTTTTT
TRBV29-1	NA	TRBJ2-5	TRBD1	CSVGRQGGQETQYF	TGCAGCGTTGGAAGACAGGGGGGCCAAGAGACCCAGTACTTC
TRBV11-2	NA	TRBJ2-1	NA	CASSLAGSTYNEQFF	TGTGCCAGCAGCTTAGCTGGTAGCACCTACAATGAGCAGTTCTTC
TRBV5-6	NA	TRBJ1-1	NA	CASSYMDRTVNTEAFF	TGTGCCAGCAGCTACATGGATAGGACAGTGAACACTGAAGCTTTCTTT
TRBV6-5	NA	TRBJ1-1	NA	CASRANTEAFF	TGTGCCAGCAGAGCAAACACTGAAGCTTTCTTT
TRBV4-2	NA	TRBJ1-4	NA	CASSQEEWGDEKLFF	TGTGCCAGCAGCCAAGAGGAATGGGGTGATGAAAAACTGTTTTTT
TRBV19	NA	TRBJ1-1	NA	CASREGEREAFF	TGTGCCAGTAGAGAGGGGGAGCGTGAAGCTTTCTTT
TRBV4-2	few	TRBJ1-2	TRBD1	CASSARQGMDGYTF	TGTGCCAGCAGCGCCCGACAGGGGATGGATGGCTACACCTTC
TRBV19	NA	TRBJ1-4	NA	CASSSDSRFEKLFF	TGTGCCAGTAGTTCCGACAGCCGATTTGAAAAACTGTTTTTT